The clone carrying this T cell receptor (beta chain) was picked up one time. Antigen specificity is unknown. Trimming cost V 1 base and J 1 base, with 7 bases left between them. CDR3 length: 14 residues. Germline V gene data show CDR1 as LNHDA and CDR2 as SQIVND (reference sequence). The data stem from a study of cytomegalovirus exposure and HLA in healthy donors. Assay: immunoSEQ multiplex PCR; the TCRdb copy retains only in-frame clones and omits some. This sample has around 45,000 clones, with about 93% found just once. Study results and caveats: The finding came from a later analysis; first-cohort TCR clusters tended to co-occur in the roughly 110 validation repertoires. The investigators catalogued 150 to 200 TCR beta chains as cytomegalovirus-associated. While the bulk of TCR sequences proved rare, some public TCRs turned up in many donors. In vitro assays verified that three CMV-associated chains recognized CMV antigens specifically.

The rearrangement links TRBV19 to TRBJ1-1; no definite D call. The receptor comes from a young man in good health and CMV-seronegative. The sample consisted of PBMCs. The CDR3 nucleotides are TGTGCCAGTAGTATAGGTGTGAGGAACACTGAAGCTTTCTTT. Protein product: CASSIGVRNTEAFF. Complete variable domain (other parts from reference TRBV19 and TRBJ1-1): DGGITQSPKYLFRKEGQNVTLSCEQNLNHDAMYWYRQDPGQGLRLIYYSQIVNDFQKGDIAEGYSVSREKKESFPLTVTSAQKNPTAFYLCASSIGVRNTEAFFGQGTRLTVV.